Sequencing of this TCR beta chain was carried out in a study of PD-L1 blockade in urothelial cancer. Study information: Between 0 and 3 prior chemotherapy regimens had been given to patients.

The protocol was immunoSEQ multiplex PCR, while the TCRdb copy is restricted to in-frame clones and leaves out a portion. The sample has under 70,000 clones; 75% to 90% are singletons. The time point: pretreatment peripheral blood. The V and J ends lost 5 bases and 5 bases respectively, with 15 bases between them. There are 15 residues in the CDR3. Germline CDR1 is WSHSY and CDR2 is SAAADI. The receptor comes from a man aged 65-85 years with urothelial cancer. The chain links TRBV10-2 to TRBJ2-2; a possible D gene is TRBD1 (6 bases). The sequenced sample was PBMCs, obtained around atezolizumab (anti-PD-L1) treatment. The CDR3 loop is CASSPHYTGTGELFF. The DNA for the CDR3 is TGCGCCAGCAGTCCACATTATACAGGGACCGGGGAGCTGTTTTTT.